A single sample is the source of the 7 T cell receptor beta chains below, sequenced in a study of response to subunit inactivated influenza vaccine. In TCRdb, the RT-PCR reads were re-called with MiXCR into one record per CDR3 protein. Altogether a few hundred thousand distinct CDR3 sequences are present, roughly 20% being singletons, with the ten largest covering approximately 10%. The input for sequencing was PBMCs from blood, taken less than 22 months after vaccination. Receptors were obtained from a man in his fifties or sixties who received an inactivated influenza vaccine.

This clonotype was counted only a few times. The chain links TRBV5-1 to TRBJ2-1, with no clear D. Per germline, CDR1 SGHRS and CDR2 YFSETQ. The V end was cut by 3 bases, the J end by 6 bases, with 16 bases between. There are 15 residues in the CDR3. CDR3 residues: CASSSAGPLGNEQFF. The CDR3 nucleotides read TGCGCCAGCAGCTCCGCCGGGCCCCTCGGCAATGAGCAGTTCTTC.

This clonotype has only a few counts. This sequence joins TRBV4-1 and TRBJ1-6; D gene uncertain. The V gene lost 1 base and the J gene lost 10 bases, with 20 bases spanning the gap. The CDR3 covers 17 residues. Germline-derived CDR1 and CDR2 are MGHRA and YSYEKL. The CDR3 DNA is TGCGCCAGCAGCCAAGGGACCGTCCGGAGTTTAAGATCACCCCTCCACTTT. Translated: CASSQGTVRSLRSPLHF.

CDR3 loop: CASRRTADRGGYTF. DNA of the CDR3: TGTGCCAGCAGGCGGACGGCGGACCGGGGCGGCTACACCTTC. The rearrangement uses TRBV5-4 and TRBJ1-2; D possibly corresponds to TRBD1 (5 bases). Deletions cut 5 bases from V and 8 bases from J, with 19 bases between. The CDR3 loop spans 14 amino acids. Germline V gene data show CDR1 as SGHNT and CDR2 as YYREEE (reference sequence).

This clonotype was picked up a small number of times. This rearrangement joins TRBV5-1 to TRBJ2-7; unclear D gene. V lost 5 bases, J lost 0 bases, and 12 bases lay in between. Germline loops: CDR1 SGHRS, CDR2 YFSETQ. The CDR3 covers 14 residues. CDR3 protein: CASRASGNSYEQYF. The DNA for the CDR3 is TGCGCCAGCAGGGCGTCGGGCAACTCCTACGAGCAGTACTTC.

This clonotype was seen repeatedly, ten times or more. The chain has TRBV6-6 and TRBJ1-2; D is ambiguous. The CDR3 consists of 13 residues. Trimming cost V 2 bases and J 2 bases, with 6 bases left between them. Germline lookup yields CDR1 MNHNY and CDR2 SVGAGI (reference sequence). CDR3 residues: CASSYEENYGYTF. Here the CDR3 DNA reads TGTGCCAGCAGTTACGAGGAAAACTATGGCTACACCTTC.

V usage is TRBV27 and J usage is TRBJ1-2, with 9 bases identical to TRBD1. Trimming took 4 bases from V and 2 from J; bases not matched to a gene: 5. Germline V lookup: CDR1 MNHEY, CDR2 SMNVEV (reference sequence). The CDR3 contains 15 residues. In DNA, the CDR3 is TGTGCCAGCAGTTCGGGACAGGGTCTAAACTATGGCTACACCTTC. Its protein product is CASSSGQGLNYGYTF.

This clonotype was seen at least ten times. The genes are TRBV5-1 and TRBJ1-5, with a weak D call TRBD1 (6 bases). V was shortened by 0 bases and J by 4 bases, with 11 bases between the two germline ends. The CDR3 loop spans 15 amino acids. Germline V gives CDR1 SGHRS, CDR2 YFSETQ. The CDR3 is CASSLEGGRNQPQHF. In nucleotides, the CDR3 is TGCGCCAGCAGCTTGGAGGGGGGCAGAAATCAGCCCCAGCATTTT.